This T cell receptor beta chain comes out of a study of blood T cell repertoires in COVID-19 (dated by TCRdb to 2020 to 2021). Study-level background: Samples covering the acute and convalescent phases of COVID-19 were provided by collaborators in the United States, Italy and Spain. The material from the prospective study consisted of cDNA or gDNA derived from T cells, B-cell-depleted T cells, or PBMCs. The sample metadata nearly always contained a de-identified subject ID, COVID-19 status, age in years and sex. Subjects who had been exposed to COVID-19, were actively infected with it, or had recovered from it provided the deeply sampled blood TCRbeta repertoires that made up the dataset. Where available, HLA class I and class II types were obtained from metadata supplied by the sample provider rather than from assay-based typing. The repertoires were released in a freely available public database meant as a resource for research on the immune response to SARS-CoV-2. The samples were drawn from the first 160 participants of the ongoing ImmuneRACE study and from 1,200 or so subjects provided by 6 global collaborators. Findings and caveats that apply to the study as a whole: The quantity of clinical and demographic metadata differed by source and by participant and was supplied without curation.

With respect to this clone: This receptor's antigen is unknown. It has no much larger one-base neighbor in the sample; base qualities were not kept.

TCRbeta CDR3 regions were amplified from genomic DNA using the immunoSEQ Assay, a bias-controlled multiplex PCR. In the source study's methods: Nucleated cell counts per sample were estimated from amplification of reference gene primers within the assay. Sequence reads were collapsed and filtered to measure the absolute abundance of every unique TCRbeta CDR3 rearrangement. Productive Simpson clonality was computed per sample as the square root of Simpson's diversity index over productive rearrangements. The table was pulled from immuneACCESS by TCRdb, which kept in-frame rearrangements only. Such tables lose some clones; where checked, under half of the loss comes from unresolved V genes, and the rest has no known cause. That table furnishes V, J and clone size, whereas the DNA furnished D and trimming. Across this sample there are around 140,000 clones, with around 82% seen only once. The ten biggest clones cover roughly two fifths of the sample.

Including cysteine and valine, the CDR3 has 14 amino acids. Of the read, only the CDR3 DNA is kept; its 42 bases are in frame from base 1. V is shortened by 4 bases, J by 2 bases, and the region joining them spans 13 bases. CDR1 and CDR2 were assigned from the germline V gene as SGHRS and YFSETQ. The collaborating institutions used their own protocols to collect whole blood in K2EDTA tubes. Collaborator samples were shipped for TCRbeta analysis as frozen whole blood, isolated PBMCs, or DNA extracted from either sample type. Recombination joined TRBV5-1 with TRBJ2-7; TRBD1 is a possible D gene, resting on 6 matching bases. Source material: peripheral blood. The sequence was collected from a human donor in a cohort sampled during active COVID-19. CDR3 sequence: CASSLTGTAYEQYV. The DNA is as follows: TGCGCCAGCAGCCTTACAGGGACGGCCTACGAGCAGTACGTC.